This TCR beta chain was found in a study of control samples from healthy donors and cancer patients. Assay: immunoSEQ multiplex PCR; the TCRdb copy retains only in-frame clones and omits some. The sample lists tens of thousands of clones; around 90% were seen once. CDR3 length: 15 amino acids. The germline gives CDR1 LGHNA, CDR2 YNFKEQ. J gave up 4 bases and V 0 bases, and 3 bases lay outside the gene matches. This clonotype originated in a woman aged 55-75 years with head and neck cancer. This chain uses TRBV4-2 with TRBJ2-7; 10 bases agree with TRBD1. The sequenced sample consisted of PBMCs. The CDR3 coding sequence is TGTGCCAGCAGCCAAGAGGACAGGGGGGGATACGAGCAGTACTTC. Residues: CASSQEDRGGYEQYF.